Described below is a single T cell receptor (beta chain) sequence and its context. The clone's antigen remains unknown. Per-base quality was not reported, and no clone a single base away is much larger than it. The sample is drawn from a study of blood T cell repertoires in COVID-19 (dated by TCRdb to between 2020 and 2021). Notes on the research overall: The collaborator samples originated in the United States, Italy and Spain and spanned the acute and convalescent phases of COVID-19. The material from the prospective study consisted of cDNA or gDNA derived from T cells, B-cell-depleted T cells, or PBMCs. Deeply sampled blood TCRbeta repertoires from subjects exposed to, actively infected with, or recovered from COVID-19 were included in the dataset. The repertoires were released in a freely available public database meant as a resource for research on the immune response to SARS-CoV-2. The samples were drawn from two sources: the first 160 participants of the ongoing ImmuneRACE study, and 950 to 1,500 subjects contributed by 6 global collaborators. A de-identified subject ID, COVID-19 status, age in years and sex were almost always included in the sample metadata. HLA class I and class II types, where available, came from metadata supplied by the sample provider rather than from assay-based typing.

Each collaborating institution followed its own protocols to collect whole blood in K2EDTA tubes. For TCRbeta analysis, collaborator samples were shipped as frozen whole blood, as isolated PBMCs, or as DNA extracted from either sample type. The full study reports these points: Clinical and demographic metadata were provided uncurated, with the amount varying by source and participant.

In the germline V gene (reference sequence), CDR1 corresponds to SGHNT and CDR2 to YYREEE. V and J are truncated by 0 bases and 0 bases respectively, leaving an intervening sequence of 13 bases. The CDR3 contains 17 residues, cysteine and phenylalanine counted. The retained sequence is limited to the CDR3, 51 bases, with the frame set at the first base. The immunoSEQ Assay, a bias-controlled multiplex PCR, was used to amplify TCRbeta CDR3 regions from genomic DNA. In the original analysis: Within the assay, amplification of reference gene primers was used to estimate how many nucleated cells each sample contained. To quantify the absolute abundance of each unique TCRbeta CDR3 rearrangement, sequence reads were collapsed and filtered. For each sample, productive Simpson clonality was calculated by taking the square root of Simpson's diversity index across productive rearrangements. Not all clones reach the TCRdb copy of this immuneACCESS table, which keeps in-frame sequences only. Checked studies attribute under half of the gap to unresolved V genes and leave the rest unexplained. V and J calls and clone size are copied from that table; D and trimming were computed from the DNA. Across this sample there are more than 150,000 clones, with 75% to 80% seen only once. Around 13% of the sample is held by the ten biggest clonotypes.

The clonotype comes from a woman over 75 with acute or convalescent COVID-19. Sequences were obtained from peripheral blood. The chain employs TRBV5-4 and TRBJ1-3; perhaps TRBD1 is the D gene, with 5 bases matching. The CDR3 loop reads CASSLEGASRSGNTIYF. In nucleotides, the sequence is TGTGCCAGCAGCTTGGAAGGGGCCAGCCGCTCTGGAAACACCATATATTTT.